The rows below give T cell receptor beta chains drawn from one sample of a study of regulatory T cells in long-lasting Graves disease. Each CDR3 protein gets one entry after TCRdb re-called the multiplex PCR reads with MiXCR. The sample records roughly 500,000 distinct CDR3 sequences, approximately 12% being singletons. These data also formed part of another study, on T cells in Graves' hyperthyroidism and ophthalmopathy.

Sequenced here: peripheral blood mononuclear cells (PBMCs), sampled at new diagnosis, from a patient treated with antithyroid drugs. All receptors come from a man between 25 and 39 years old with Graves disease. CDR3s include the opening cysteine and the closing phenylalanine or tryptophan. The D gene is left open where the match is weak. A clone size is listed for some rows: how often the clone was seen (once, few, many), or a class if it is expanded.

>TRBV11-2|TRBJ2-7|.|many
CASSLKGELDSF
TGTGCCAGCAGCTTAAAGGGGGAGCTGGATAGCTTC
>TRBV19|TRBJ2-1|.|many
CASSVSDRDAEQFF
TGTGCCAGTAGTGTAAGTGATCGAGACGCTGAGCAGTTCTTC
>TRBV20-1|TRBJ1-1|.|many
CSASGGSGNTEAFF
TGCAGTGCTAGCGGGGGGAGCGGGAACACTGAAGCTTTCTTT
>TRBV11-2|TRBJ2-3|TRBD1|many
CASSPFWGQGGEPADTQYF
TGTGCCAGCAGCCCCTTTTGGGGACAGGGAGGGGAGCCCGCAGATACGCAGTATTTT
>TRBV12-3/TRBV12-4|TRBJ2-6|.|many
CASRDYRVNVLTF
TGTGCCAGCAGGGATTACAGGGTCAACGTCCTGACTTTC
>TRBV9|TRBJ2-1|TRBD1|many
CASSAGDRVNEQFF
TGTGCCAGCAGCGCAGGGGACAGGGTCAATGAGCAGTTCTTC
>TRBV6-1|TRBJ2-3|.|.
CASRGPPPDTQYF
TGTGCCAGCAGAGGTCCACCTCCGGATACGCAGTATTTT
>TRBV5-1|TRBJ2-7|.|many
CASSEGWNEQYF
TGCGCCAGCAGCGAAGGTTGGAACGAGCAGTACTTC
>TRBV24-1|TRBJ1-1|.|many
CATSAETGTEAFF
TGTGCCACCAGTGCCGAGACTGGCACTGAAGCTTTCTTT
>TRBV4-1|TRBJ2-3|.|many
CASSQLSGSTDTQYF
TGTGCCAGCAGCCAGCTCAGCGGAAGCACAGATACGCAGTATTTT
>TRBV30|TRBJ2-3|.|.
CAWSSPGDTQYF
TGTGCCTGGAGTTCGCCAGGAGATACGCAGTATTTT
>TRBV5-6|TRBJ1-2|.|few
CASSSDENYGYTF
TGTGCCAGCAGCTCAGACGAGAACTATGGCTACACCTTC
>TRBV12-3/TRBV12-4|TRBJ2-1|TRBD1|many
CASSLRQGVYNEQFF
TGTGCCAGCAGTTTACGCCAGGGGGTCTACAATGAGCAGTTCTTC
>TRBV12-3/TRBV12-4|TRBJ2-5|.|many
CASSLSGSPKGETQYF
TGTGCCAGCAGTTTGAGTGGTAGCCCCAAGGGGGAGACCCAGTACTTC
>TRBV6-4|TRBJ2-7|TRBD2|.
CASLRYQREFPRNEQYF
TGTGCCAGCCTCCGCTATCAGCGGGAGTTTCCCCGTAACGAGCAGTACTTC
>TRBV5-5|TRBJ1-2|TRBD1|.
CASSPFDRGYGYTF
TGTGCCAGCAGCCCCTTCGACAGGGGCTATGGCTACACCTTC